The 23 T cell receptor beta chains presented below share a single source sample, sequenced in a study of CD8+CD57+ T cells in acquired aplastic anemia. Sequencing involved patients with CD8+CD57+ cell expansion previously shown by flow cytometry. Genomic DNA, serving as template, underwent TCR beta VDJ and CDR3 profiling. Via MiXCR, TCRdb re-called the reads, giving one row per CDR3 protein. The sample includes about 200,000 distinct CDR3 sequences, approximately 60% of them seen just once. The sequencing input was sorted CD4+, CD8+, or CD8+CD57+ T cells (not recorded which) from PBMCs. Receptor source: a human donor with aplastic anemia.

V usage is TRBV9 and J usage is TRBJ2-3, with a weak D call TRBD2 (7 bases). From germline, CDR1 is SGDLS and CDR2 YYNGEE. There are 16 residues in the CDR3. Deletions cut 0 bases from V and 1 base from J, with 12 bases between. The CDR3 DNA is TGTGCCAGCAGCGTAGGAGGGCGGGGGCGCACAGATACGCAGTATTTT. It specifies CASSVGGRGRTDTQYF. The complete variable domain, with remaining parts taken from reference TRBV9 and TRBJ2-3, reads DSGVTQTPKHLITATGQRVTLRCSPRSGDLSVYWYQQSLDQGLQFLIQYYNGEERAKGNILERFSAQQFPDLHSELNLSSLELGDSALYFCASSVGGRGRTDTQYFGPGTRLTVL.

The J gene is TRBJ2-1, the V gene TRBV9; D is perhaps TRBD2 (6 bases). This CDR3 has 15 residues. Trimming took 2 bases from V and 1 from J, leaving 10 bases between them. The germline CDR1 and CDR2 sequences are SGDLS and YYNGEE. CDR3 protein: CASSVRLASYNEQFF. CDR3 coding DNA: TGTGCCAGCAGCGTCAGGCTAGCGTCCTACAATGAGCAGTTCTTC.

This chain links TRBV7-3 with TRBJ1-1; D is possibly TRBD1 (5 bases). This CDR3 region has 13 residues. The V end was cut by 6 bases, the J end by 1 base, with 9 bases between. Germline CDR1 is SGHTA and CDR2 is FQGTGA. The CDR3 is CASRQTGNTEAFF. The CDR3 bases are TGTGCCAGCAGACAAACAGGGAACACTGAAGCTTTCTTT.

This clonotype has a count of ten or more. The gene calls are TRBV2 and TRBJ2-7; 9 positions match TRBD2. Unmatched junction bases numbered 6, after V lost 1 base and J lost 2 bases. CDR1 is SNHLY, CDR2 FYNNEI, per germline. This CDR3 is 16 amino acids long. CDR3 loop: CASSEGSGGHTYEQYF. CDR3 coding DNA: TGTGCCAGCAGTGAAGGTAGCGGGGGCCATACCTACGAGCAGTACTTC. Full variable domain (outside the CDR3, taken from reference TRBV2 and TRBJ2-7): EPEVTQTPSHQVTQMGQEVILRCVPISNHLYFYWYRQILGQKVEFLVSFYNNEISEKSEIFDDQFSVERPDGSNFTLKIRSTKLEDSAMYFCASSEGSGGHTYEQYFGPGTRLTVT.

The CDR3 here is CASLTSGGSDTQYF. The CDR3 bases are TGTGCCAGCTTGACTAGCGGGGGGTCAGATACGCAGTATTTT. The chain recombines TRBV25-1 with TRBJ2-3; TRBD2 aligns across 13 bases. V was pared by 8 bases and J by 4 bases, with 3 bases of the junction left unmatched. Germline values: CDR1 MGHDK, CDR2 SYGVNS. This CDR3 spans 14 amino acids.

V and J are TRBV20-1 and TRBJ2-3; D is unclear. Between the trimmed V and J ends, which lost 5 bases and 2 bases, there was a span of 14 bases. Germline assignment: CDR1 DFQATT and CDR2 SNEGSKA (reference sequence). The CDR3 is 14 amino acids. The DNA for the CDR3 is TGCAGTGCTCCTCCCCTGACCGCCACAGATACGCAGTATTTT. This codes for CSAPPLTATDTQYF.

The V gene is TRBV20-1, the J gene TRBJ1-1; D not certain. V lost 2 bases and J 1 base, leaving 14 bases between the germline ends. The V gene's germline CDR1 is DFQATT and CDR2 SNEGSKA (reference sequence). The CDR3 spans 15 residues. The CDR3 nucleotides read TGCAGTGCTAGACCTCCCAGGTGGGAGAACACTGAAGCTTTCTTT. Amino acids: CSARPPRWENTEAFF.

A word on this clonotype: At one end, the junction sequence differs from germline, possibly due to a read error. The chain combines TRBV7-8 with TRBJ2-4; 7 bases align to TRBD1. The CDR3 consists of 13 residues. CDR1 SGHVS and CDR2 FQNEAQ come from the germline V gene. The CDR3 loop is CASSLEGGRATHF. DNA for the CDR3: TGTGCCAGCAGCTTAGAAGGGGGCAGGGCGACCCACTTC. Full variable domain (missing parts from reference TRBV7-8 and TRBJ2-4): GAGVSQSPRYKVAKRGQDVALRCDPISGHVSLFWYQQALGQGPEFLTYFQNEAQLDKSGLPSDRFFAERPEGSVSTLKIQRTQQEDSAVYLCASSLEGGRATHFGAGTRLSVL.

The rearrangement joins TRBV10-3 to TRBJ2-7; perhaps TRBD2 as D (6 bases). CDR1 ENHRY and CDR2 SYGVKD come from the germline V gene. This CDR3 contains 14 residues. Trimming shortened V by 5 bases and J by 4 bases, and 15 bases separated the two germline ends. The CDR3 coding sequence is TGTGCCATCAGTTCGGGCGGGATCGGGTACGAGCAGTACTTC. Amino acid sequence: CAISSGGIGYEQYF.

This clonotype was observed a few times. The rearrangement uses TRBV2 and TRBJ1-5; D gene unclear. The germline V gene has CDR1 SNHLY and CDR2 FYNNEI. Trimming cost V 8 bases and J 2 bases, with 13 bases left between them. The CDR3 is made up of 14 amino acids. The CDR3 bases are TGTGCCAGCGCCCCAGACGGACGCAATCAGCCCCAGCATTTT. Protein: CASAPDGRNQPQHF.

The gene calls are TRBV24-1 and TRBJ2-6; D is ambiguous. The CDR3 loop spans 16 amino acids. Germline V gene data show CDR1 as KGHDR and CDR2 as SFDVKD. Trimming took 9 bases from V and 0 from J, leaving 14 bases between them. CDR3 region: CATRIHSYSGANVLTF. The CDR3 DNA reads TGTGCCACCCGTATACACAGCTACTCTGGGGCCAACGTCCTGACTTTC.

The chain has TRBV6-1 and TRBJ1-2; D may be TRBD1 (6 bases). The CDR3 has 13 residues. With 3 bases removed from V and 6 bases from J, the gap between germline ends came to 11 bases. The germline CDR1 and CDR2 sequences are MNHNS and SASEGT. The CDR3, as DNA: TGTGCCAGCAGTGACAGGGGAACAAATGGCTACACCTTC. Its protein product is CASSDRGTNGYTF.

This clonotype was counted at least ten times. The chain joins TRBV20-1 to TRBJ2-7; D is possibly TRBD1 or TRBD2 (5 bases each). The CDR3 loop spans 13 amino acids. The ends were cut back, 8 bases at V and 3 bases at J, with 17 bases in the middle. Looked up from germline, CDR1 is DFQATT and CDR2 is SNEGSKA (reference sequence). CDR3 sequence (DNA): TGCAGTTCTATAGGGACCGGTAACTACGAGCAGTACTTC. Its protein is CSSIGTGNYEQYF.

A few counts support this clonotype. The CDR3 loop is CSASPLSGSSYNEQFF. DNA for the CDR3: TGCAGTGCTAGCCCTCTAAGCGGGAGTTCCTACAATGAGCAGTTCTTC. The chain combines TRBV20-1 with TRBJ2-1; 8 positions agree with TRBD2. The CDR3 contains 16 residues. Germline V CDR1 and CDR2: DFQATT, SNEGSKA (reference sequence). V trimming: 3 bases; J trimming: 1 base; junction bases outside the gene matches: 8.

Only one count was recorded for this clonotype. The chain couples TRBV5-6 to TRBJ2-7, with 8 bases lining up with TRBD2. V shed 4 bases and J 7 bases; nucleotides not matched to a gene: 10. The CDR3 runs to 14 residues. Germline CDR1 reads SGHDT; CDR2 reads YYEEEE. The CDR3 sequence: CASSISGAKPEQYF. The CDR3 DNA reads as TGTGCCAGCAGCATTAGCGGGGCAAAGCCAGAGCAGTACTTC.

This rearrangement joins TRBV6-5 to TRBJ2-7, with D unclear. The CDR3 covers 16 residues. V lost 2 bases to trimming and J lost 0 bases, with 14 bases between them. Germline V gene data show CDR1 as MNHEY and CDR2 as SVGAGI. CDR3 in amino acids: CASSYAHGRSSYEQYF. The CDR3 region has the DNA TGTGCCAGCAGTTACGCGCACGGTAGGAGCTCCTACGAGCAGTACTTC.

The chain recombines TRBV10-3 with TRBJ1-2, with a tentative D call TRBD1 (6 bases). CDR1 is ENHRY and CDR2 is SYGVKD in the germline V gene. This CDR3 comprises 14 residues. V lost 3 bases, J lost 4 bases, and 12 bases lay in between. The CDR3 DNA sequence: TGTGCCATCAGTGATTTTCAGGGGACCTATGGCTACACCTTC. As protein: CAISDFQGTYGYTF.

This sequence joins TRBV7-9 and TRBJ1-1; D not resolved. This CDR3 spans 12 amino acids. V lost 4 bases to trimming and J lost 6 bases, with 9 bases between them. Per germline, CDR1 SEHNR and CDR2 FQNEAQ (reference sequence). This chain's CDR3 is CASSYRTAEAFF. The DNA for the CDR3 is TGTGCCAGCAGCTATAGGACGGCTGAAGCTTTCTTT.

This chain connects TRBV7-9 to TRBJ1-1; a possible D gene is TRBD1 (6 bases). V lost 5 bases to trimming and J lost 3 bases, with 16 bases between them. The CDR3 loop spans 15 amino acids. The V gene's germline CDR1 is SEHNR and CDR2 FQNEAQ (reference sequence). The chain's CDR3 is CASSLSRGYYTEAFF. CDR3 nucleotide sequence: TGTGCCAGCAGCCTTAGCAGGGGTTACTACACTGAAGCTTTCTTT. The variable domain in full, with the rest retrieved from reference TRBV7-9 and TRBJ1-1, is DTGVSQNPRHKITKRGQNVTFRCDPISEHNRLYWYRQTLGQGPEFLTYFQNEAQLEKSRLLSDRFSAERPKGSFSTLEIQRTEQGDSAMYLCASSLSRGYYTEAFFGQGTRLTVV.

Written as DNA, the CDR3 is TGCAGTGCTCCACCCACCGGGACAGGGGTGTGGGGTGAGCAGTTCTTC. Protein product: CSAPPTGTGVWGEQFF. The J gene is TRBJ2-1, the V gene TRBV20-1; 10 bases match TRBD1. The CDR3 contains 16 residues. The V gene end was trimmed by 5 bases and the J gene end by 9 bases; junction bases not matched to a gene: 16. CDR1 DFQATT and CDR2 SNEGSKA come from the germline V gene (reference sequence).

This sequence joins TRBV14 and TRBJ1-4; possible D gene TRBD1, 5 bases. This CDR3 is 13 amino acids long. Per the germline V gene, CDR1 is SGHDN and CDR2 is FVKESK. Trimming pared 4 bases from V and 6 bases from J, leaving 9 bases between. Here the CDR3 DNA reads TGTGCCAGCAGCCGGGACGGTTATGAAAAACTGTTTTTT. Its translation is CASSRDGYEKLFF.

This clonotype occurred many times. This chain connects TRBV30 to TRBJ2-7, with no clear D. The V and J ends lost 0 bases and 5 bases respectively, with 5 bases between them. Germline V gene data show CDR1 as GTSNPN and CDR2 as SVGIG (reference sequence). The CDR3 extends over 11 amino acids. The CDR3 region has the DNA TGTGCCTGGAGTGTAGGGAACGAGCAGTACTTC. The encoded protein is CAWSVGNEQYF.

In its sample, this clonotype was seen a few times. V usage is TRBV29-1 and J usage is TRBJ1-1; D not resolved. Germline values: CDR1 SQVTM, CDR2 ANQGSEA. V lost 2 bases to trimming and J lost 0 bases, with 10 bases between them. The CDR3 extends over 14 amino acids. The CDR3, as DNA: TGCAGCGTTGAAAAGGTTCTCATGAACACTGAAGCTTTCTTT. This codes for CSVEKVLMNTEAFF.